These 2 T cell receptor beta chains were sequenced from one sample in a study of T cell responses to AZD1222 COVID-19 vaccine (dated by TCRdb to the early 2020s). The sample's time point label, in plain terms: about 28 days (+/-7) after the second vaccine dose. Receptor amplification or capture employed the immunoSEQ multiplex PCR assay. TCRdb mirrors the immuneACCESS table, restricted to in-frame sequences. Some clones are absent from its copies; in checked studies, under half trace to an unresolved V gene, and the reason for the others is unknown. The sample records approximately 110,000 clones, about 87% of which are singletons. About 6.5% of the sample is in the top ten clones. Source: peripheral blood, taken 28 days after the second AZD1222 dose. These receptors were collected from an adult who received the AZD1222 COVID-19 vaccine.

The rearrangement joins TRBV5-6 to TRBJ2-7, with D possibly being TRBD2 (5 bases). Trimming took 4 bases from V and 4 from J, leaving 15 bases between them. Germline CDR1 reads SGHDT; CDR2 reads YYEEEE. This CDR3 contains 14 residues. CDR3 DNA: TGTGCCAGCAGCCGGGTGGAGGTGCCGTACGAGCAGTACTTC. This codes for CASSRVEVPYEQYF. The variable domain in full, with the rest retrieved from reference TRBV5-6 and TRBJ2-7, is DAGVTQSPTHLIKTRGQQVTLRCSPKSGHDTVSWYQQALGQGPQFIFQYYEEEERQRGNFPDRFSGHQFPNYSSELNVNALLLGDSALYLCASSRVEVPYEQYFGPGTRLTVT.

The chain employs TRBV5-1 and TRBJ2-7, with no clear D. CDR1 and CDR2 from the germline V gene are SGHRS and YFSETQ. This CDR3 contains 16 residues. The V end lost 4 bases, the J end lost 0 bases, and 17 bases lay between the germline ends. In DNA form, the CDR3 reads TGCGCCAGCAGCGTGGGCCCCGGTCCAAGCTCCTACGAGCAGTACTTC. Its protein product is CASSVGPGPSSYEQYF.